Only a few counts were recorded for the clone carrying this TCR beta chain. Its antigen remains unidentified. Extraction yielded at least 5.5 micrograms of total RNA per sample. These data belong to a study of blood T cells in healthy people across ages. Turning to the study itself: Per two T cells, template switching captured roughly one barcoded beta molecule. Study-wide findings and caveats: Compared with aged donors, long-lived donors showed fewer expanded clones, suggesting selection.

Then a second PCR, running about 6 to 11 cycles, was carried out with a sample-barcoded 5' primer and a J-beta primer mix. The authors tagged each cDNA molecule using a template-switch adaptor with 12 random nucleotides. TCRdb re-analysed the 5' RACE reads in MiXCR, keeping a single row per CDR3 protein. The sample records 600,000 or so distinct CDR3 sequences, more than 20% being singletons. Trimming shortened V by 8 bases and J by 0 bases, and 17 bases separated the two germline ends. The CDR3 is 17 residues long. This sequence was found in a man between 65 and 85 years old in good health. This rearrangement joins TRBV12-3 or TRBV12-4 to TRBJ2-6; weak D call: TRBD2 (7 bases). The sample was blood. This chain's CDR3 is CASGFGGLSSGANVLTF. CDR3 DNA sequence: TGTGCCAGCGGGTTCGGGGGGCTAAGCTCTGGGGCCAACGTCCTGACTTTC.